This T cell receptor beta chain was found in a study of metastatic and nonmetastatic thyroid tumors. TCRdb re-called clones from the PCR reads using MiXCR. The table shows around 35,000 clones, with 17% occurring only once. This clone was detected many times. Not a single patient had been given any form of treatment at any point before undergoing thyroid surgery. This clonotype was obtained from a male donor with papillary thyroid cancer or a benign thyroid nodule (not recorded which). Some clones in this sample may be carry-over from other donors' samples. Sequenced sample: blood.

This chain's CDR3 is CASSPSGTPSSGNTIYF. CDR3 bases: TGTGCCAGCTCACCCTCCGGGACACCGAGCTCTGGAAACACCATATATTTT. The chain uses TRBV18 and TRBJ1-3, with D possibly matching TRBD1 (6 bases). In germline, CDR1 is KGHSH, CDR2 LQKENI. This CDR3 comprises 17 residues. V lost 3 bases and J 0 bases, leaving 15 bases between the germline ends.